This T cell receptor beta chain was captured by sequencing in a study of blood T cell repertoires in COVID-19. Study-wide context: There were acute and convalescent COVID-19 samples, and they came from the United States, Italy and Spain. The analysed material was cDNA or gDNA that came from T cells, B-cell-depleted T cells, or PBMCs.

It was during active infection that Seattle patients were enrolled and then longitudinally followed. This clone was found once. In the original workflow: Amplification of reference gene primers provided the estimated nucleated cell counts. Produced via immunoSEQ multiplex PCR; TCRdb's table is partial and in-frame only. V and J calls and clone size come straight from that table; D and trimming were deduced from the DNA. The repertoire holds about 350,000 clones, with roughly 89% as singletons. Germline CDR1 is SGDLS and CDR2 is YYNGEE. The V and J ends lost 0 bases and 8 bases respectively, with 9 bases between them. There are 13 residues in the CDR3.

The sequenced material came from peripheral blood. The origin of this receptor is a woman aged 55-69 years with COVID-19, enrolled during active disease. The V call is TRBV9, the J call TRBJ2-1; tentative D call: TRBD1 (5 bases). In nucleotides, the CDR3 is TGTGCCAGCAGCGTAGAGTGGGGCTATGAGCAGTTCTTC. Amino acid sequence: CASSVEWGYEQFF.